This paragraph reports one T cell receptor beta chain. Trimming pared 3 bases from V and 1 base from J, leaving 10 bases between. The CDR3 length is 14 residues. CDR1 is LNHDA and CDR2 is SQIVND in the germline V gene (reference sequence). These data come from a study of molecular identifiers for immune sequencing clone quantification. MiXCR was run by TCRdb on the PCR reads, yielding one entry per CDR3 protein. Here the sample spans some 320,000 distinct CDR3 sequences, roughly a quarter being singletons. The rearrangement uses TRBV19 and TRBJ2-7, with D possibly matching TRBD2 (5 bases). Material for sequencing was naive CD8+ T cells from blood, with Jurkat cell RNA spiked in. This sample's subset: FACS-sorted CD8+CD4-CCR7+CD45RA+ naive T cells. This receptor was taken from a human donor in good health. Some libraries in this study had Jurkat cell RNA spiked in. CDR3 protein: CASSIGVGSYEQYF. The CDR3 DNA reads TGTGCCAGTAGTATCGGGGTCGGTTCCTACGAGCAGTACTTC.